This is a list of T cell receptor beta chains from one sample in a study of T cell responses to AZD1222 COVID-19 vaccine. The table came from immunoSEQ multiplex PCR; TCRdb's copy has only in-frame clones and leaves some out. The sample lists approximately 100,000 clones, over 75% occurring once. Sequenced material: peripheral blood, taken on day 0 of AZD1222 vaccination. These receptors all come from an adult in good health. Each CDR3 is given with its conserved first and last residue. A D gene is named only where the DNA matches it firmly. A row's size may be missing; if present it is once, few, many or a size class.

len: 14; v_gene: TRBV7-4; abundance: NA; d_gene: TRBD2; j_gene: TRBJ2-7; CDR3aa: CASSPLTSGYEQYF; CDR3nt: TGTGCCAGCAGCCCATTAACTAGCGGGTACGAGCAGTACTTC
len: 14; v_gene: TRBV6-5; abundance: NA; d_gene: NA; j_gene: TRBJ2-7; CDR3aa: CASRVDPGLGEQYF; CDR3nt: TGTGCCAGCAGGGTTGACCCGGGATTAGGCGAGCAGTACTTC
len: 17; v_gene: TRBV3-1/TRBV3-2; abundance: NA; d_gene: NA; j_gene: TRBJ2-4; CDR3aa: CASSQDERAGTKNIQYF; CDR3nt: TGTGCCAGCAGCCAAGATGAAAGGGCAGGGACCAAAAACATTCAGTACTTC
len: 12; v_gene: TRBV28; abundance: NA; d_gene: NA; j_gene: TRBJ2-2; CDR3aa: CASARINGELFF; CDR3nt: TGTGCCAGCGCCAGGATTAACGGGGAGCTGTTTTTT
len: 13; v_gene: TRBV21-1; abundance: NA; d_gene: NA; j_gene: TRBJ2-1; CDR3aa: CASPGPTYNEQFF; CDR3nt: TGTGCCAGCCCGGGACCCACGTACAATGAGCAGTTCTTC
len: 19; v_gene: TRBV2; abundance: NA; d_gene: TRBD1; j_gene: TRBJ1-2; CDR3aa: CASSEGPRTGANNRYGYTF; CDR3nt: TGTGCCAGCAGTGAAGGCCCCCGGACAGGGGCCAACAACCGTTATGGCTACACCTTC
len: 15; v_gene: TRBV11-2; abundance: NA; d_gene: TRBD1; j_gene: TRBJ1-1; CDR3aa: CASSSQTGLNTEAFF; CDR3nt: TGTGCCAGCAGCTCCCAGACAGGGCTGAACACTGAAGCTTTCTTT
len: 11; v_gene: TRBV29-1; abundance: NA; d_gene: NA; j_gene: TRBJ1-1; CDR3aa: CSEGSGSEAFF; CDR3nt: TGCAGCGAAGGGTCAGGGTCTGAAGCTTTCTTT
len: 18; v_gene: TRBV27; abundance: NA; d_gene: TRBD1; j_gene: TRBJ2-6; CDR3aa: CASSFWTGAYSGANVLTF; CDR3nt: TGTGCCAGCAGTTTTTGGACAGGGGCCTACTCTGGGGCCAACGTCCTGACTTTC
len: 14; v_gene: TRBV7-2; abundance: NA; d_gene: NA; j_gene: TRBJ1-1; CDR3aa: CASSLEPGSTEAFF; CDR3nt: TGTGCCAGCAGCTTAGAACCGGGTTCGACTGAAGCTTTCTTT
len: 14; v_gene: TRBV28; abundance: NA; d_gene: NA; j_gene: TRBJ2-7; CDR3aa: CGTQLRGRGNEQYF; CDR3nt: TGTGGTACACAGTTGCGGGGGCGCGGGAACGAGCAGTACTTC
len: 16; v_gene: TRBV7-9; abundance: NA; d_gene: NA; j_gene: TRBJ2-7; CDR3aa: CASSLFGGASPYEQYF; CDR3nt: TGTGCCAGCAGCTTATTCGGGGGCGCTTCTCCCTACGAGCAGTACTTC
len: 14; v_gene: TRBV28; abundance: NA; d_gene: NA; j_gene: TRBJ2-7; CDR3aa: CASSLLSGSDEQYF; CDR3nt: TGTGCCAGCAGTTTATTGTCCGGGAGTGACGAGCAGTACTTC
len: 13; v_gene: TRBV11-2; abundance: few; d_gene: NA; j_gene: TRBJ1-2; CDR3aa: CASSFREEYGYTF; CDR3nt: TGTGCCAGCAGCTTCCGTGAGGAGTATGGCTACACCTTC
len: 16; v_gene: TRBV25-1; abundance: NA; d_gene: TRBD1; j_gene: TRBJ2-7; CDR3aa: CASSEYGQGSSYEQYF; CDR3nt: TGTGCCAGCAGTGAATACGGACAGGGGAGCTCCTACGAGCAGTACTTC
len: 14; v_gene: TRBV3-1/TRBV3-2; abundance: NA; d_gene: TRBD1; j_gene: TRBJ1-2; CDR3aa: CASSQAGQSYGYTF; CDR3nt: TGTGCCAGCAGCCAAGCGGGACAGAGTTATGGCTACACCTTC
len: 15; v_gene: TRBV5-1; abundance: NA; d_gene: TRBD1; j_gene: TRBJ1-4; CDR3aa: CASSTTGTGGEKLFF; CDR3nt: TGCGCCAGCAGCACAACCGGGACAGGGGGTGAAAAACTGTTTTTT
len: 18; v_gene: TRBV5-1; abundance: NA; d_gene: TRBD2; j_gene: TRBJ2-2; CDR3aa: CASSLSGLAGVVTGELFF; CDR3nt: TGCGCCAGCAGCTTGTCGGGACTAGCGGGAGTTGTCACCGGGGAGCTGTTTTTT
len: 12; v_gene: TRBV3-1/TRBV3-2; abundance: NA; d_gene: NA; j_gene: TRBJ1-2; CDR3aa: CASSLQGYGYTF; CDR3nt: TGTGCCAGCAGCCTTCAGGGCTATGGCTACACCTTC
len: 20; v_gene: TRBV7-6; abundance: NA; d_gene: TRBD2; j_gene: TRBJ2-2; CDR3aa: CASSRTPQTSGRRATGELFF; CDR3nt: TGTGCCAGCAGCCGAACCCCGCAGACTAGCGGGAGGCGGGCCACCGGGGAGCTGTTTTTT
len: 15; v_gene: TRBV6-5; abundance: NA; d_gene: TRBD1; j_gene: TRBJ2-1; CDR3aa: CASSSGTGYDNEQFF; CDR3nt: TGTGCCAGCAGTTCAGGGACAGGGTATGACAATGAGCAGTTCTTC
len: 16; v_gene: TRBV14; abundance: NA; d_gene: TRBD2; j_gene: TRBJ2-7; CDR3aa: CASSPGLAGGSYEQYF; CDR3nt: TGTGCCAGCAGCCCAGGACTAGCGGGAGGCTCCTACGAGCAGTACTTC